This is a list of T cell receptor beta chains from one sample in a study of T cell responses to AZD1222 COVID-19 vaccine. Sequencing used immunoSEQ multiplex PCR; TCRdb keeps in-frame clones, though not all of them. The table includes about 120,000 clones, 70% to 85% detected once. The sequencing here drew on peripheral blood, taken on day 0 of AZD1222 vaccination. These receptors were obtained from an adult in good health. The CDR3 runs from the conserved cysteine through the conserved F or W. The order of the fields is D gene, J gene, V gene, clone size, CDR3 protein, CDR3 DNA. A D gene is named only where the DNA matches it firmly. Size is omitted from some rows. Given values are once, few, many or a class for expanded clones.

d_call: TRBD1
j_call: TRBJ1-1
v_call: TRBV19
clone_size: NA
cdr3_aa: CASSSTGGNTEAFF
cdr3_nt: TGTGCCAGTAGTTCGACAGGGGGGAACACTGAAGCTTTCTTT

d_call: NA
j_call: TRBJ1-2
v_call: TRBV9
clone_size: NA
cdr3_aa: CASSVTGRGGYTF
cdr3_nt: TGTGCCAGCAGCGTAACGGGGAGGGGTGGCTACACCTTC

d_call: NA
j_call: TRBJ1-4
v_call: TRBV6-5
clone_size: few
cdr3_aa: CASSYSYGDDEKLFF
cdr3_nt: TGTGCCAGCAGTTACTCCTATGGGGACGATGAAAAACTGTTTTTT

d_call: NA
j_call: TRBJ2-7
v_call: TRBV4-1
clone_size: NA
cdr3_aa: CASGHEAGSTYEQYF
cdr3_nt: TGCGCCAGCGGACACGAGGCAGGTTCGACCTACGAGCAGTACTTC

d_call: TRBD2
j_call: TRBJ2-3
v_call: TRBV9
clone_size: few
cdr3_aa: CASSSSSGYTDTQYF
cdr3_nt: TGTGCCAGCTCCTCGTCTAGCGGGTACACAGATACGCAGTATTTT

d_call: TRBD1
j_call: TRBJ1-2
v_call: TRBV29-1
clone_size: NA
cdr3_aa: CSVLERTGDYGYTF
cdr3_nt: TGCAGCGTCTTAGAGAGGACAGGGGACTATGGCTACACCTTC

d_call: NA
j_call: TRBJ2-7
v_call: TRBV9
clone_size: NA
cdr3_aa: CASSSLGQEQYF
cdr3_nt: TGTGCCAGCAGCTCCCTCGGGCAGGAGCAGTACTTC

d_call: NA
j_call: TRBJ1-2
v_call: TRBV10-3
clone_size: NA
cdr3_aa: CAISEGEVVPNYGYTF
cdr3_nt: TGTGCCATCAGTGAGGGAGAAGTAGTTCCTAACTATGGCTACACCTTC

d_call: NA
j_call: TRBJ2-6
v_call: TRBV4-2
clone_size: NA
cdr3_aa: CASSQDLGGSSGANVLTF
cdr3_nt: TGTGCCAGCAGCCAAGATCTCGGCGGAAGCTCTGGGGCCAACGTCCTGACTTTC

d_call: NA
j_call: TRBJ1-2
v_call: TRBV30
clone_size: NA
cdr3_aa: CAREVRDTNYGYTF
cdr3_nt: TGTGCCAGGGAGGTGCGCGATACTAACTATGGCTACACCTTC

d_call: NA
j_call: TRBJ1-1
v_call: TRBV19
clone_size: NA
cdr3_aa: CASSIHVFTEAFF
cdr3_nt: TGTGCCAGTAGTATTCACGTGTTCACTGAAGCTTTCTTT

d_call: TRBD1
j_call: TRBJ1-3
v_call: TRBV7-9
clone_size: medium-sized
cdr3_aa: CASSFGQGAGNTIYF
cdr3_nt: TGTGCCAGCAGCTTCGGACAGGGGGCTGGAAACACCATATATTTT

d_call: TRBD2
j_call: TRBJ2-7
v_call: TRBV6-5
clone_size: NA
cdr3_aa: CASRILAGHYEQYF
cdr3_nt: TGTGCCAGCAGGATACTAGCGGGGCACTACGAGCAGTACTTC

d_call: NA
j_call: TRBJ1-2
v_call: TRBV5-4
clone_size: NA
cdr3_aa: CASSLGTTYGYTF
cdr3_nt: TGTGCCAGCAGCTTAGGGACCACCTATGGCTACACCTTC

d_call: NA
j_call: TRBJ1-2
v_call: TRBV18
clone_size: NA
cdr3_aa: CASSQRGETGYGYTF
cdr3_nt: TGTGCCAGCTCCCAGCGAGGAGAGACTGGTTATGGCTACACCTTC

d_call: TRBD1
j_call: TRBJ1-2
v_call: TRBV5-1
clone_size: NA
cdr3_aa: CASSSGQGYGYTF
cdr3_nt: TGCGCCAGCAGCTCGGGACAGGGTTATGGCTACACCTTC

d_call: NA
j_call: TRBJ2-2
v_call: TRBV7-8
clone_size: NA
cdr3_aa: CASGLDRLIGGELFF
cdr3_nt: TGTGCCAGCGGATTGGATCGCCTCATCGGCGGGGAGCTGTTTTTT

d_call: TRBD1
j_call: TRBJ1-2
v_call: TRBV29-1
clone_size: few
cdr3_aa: CSAAGQRNYGYTF
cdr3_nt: TGCAGCGCCGCGGGACAGCGCAACTATGGCTACACCTTC

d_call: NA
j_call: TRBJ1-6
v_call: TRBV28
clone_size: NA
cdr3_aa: CASTHRGRVGSPLHF
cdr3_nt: TGTGCCAGCACCCATCGGGGCAGGGTCGGTTCACCCCTCCACTTT

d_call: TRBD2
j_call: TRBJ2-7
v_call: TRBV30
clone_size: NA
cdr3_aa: CAWSVRTSASSYEQYF
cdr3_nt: TGTGCCTGGAGTGTAAGGACTAGCGCTAGCTCCTACGAGCAGTACTTC

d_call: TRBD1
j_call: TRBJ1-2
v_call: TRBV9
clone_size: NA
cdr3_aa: CASSADPRQGANYGYTF
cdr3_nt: TGTGCCAGCAGCGCCGACCCCCGACAGGGCGCTAACTATGGCTACACCTTC

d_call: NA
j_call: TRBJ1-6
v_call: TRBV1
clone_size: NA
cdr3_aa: CTSSLGGRRYNSPLHF
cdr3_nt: TGCACCAGCAGCCTCGGGGGCAGACGCTATAATTCACCCCTCCACTTT